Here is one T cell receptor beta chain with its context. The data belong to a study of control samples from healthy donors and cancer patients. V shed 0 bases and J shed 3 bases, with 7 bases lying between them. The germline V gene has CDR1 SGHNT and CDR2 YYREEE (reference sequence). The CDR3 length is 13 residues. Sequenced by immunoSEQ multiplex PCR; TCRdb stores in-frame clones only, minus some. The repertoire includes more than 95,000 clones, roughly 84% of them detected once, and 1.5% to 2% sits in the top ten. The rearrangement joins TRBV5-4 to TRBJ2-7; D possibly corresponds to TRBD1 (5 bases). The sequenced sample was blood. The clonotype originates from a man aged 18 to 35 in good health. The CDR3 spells CASSLVGRYEQYF. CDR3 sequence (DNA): TGTGCCAGCAGCTTGGTGGGGCGCTACGAGCAGTACTTC.